The 3 T cell receptor beta chains below all came from one sample that was sequenced in a study of blood T cell repertoires in COVID-19. Only in-frame clones appear in the TCRdb table, and some are missing; sequencing was by immunoSEQ multiplex PCR. Seen here are around 330,000 clones, less than 85% observed once, and the top ten hold under 2%. The sample consisted of PBMCs or T cells enriched from blood (not recorded which). All receptors derive from a woman between 25 and 40 years old who had been exposed to COVID-19.

The rearrangement links TRBV7-2 to TRBJ2-7, with 7 bases matching TRBD2. Trimming at V came to 5 bases and at J to 0 bases, leaving 4 bases not matched to a gene. Germline CDR1 reads SGHTA; CDR2 reads FQGNSA. The CDR3 runs 14 residues. The CDR3 sequence is CASSPASGSYEQYF. DNA for the CDR3: TGTGCCAGCAGCCCCGCTAGCGGCTCCTACGAGCAGTACTTC.

V gene TRBV28 combines with J gene TRBJ2-7, with D perhaps TRBD2 (6 bases). There are 13 residues in the CDR3. Trimming stripped 3 bases from V and 9 bases from J, with 15 bases between. CDR1 and CDR2 from the germline V gene are MDHEN and SYDVKM. The CDR3 region has the DNA TGTGCCAGCAGTTTGTGGGGGGAACTAGGGCAGTACTTC. The encoded protein is CASSLWGELGQYF.

The gene calls are TRBV29-1 and TRBJ1-2, with TRBD1 matching over 8 bases. From germline, CDR1 is SQVTM and CDR2 ANQGSEA. The junction had 5 bases not matched to a gene; V was cut back by 3 bases and J by 2 bases. The CDR3 consists of 14 residues. The CDR3 spells CSVDRGRLNYGYTF. The CDR3 DNA reads TGCAGCGTTGACAGGGGGCGCTTAAACTATGGCTACACCTTC. Based on the CDR3 plus reference TRBV29-1 and TRBJ1-2, the full variable domain is SAVISQKPSRDICQRGTSLTIQCQVDSQVTMMFWYRQQPGQSLTLIATANQGSEATYESGFVIDKFPISRPNLTFSTLTVSNMSPEDSSIYLCSVDRGRLNYGYTFGSGTRLTVV.